This paragraph reports one TCR beta chain. These data are taken from a study of shared clonotypes between healthy human individuals. For the study at large: A couple of female and a few male donors aged 18 to 49 were enrolled. Each donor's CD4 naive and CD4 memory cells filled three plates apiece, CD8 naive two, and CD8 memory one.

CDR3 length equals 14 residues. The germline gives CDR1 MNHNS, CDR2 SASEGT. Germline trimming cut 7 bases from V and 4 bases from J; bases unmatched to any gene: 9. The method was immunoSEQ multiplex PCR; TCRdb's version includes in-frame clones alone and lacks a portion of them. This sample yields 2 million to 2.5 million clones, of which around 95% are seen a single time; more than 0.1% belongs to the top ten. What was sequenced was naive CD4+ T cells sorted from blood. Specified subset: CD45RA+ positively selected. This TCR came from a man aged 18 to 35 in good health. This rearrangement joins TRBV6-1 to TRBJ2-5; 7 positions agree with TRBD1. The CDR3 DNA sequence: TGTGCCAGCACTGGGTATCGGACAGGAGAGACCCAGTACTTC. Translating it yields CASTGYRTGETQYF.